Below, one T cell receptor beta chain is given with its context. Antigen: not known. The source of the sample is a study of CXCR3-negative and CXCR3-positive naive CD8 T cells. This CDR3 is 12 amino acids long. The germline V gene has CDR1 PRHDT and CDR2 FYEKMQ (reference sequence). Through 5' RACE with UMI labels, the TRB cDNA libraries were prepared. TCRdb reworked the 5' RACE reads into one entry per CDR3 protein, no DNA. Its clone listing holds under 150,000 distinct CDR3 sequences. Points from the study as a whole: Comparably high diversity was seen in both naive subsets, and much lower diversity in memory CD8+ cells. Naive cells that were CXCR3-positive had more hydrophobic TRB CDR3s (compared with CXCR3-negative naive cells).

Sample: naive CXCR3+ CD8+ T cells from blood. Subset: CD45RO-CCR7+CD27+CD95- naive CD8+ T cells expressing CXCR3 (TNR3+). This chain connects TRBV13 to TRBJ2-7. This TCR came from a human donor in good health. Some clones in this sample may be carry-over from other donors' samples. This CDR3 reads CASSRGSYEQYF.